These 2 T cell receptor beta chains were all obtained from the same sample, sequenced in a study of neoadjuvant anti-PD-1 for oral cavity cancer. Method: immunoSEQ multiplex PCR; TCRdb's copy keeps in-frame clones and lacks some. The repertoire holds over 13,000 clones, with less than 85% as singletons. The source was PBMCs, collected before nivolumab (anti-PD-1) treatment. All receptors derive from a person aged 35-79 years with oral cavity squamous cell carcinoma.

The chain recombines TRBV28 with TRBJ1-4; 8 nucleotides align to TRBD1. J lost 5 bases, V lost 5 bases, and 4 bases had no gene match. Germline values: CDR1 MDHEN, CDR2 SYDVKM. The CDR3 runs 14 residues. CDR3 loop: CASSRRTGNEKLFF. CDR3 nucleotide sequence: TGTGCCAGCAGTCGAAGGACAGGGAATGAAAAACTGTTTTTT.

This chain connects TRBV6-4 to TRBJ1-2; D unresolved. The CDR3 length is 17 residues. Trimming shortened V by 6 bases and J by 0 bases, and 20 bases separated the two germline ends. The V gene's germline CDR1 is MRHNA and CDR2 SNTAGT. The DNA of the CDR3 is TGTGCCAGCAGGCAGGAAGGATTAGTTGTGGCTAACTATGGCTACACCTTC. This sequence encodes CASRQEGLVVANYGYTF.